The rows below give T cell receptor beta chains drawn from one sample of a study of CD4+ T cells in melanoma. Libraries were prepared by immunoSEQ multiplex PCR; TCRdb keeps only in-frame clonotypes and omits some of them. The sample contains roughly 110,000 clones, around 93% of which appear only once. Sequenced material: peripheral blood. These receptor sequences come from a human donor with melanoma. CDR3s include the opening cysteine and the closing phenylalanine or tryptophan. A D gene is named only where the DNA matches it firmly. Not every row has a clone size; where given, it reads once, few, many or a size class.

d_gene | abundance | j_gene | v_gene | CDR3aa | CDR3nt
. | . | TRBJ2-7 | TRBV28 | CASSLGRGPYEQYF | TGTGCCAGCAGTTTAGGCAGGGGCCCCTACGAGCAGTACTTC
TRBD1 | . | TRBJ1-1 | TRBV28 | CASRVRGQEWNTEAFF | TGTGCCAGCAGGGTCCGGGGACAGGAATGGAACACTGAAGCTTTCTTT
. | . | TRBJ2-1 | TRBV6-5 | CASSYFGQPNSNEQFF | TGTGCCAGCAGTTACTTCGGACAGCCCAATTCCAATGAGCAGTTCTTC
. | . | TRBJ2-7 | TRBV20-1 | CSAKGYEQYF | TGCAGTGCTAAAGGCTACGAGCAGTACTTC
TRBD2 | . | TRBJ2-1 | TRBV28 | CASTEAGVEGNEQFF | TGTGCCAGCACCGAAGCGGGAGTAGAAGGCAATGAGCAGTTCTTC
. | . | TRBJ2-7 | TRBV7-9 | CASSEQDLAYYEQYF | TGTGCCAGCAGCGAGCAGGATTTGGCTTACTACGAGCAGTACTTC
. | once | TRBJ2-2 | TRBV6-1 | CASTTFQNTGELFF | TGTGCCAGCACCACTTTTCAGAACACCGGGGAGCTGTTTTTT
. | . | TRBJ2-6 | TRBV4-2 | CASCPSGANVLTF | TGTGCCAGCTGCCCCTCTGGGGCCAACGTCCTGACTTTC
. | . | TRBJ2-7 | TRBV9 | CASSATSGTFDFNEQYF | TGTGCCAGCAGCGCGACCTCCGGGACTTTCGACTTCAACGAGCAGTACTTC
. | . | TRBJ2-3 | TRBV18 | CASSQGLLTDTQYF | TGTGCCAGCTCACAGGGTCTCCTCACAGATACGCAGTATTTT
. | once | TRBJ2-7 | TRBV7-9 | CASSLGGQGIGYEQYF | TGTGCCAGCAGCTTGGGTGGTCAGGGGATAGGCTACGAGCAGTACTTC
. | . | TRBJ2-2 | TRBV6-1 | CASSVTVTTGELFF | TGTGCCAGCAGTGTTACGGTAACAACCGGGGAGCTGTTTTTT
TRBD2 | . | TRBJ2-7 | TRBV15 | CATSRPGLGHEQYF | TGTGCCACCAGCAGGCCGGGACTAGGCCACGAGCAGTACTTC
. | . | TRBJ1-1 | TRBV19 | CASKVGDLNTEAFF | TGTGCCAGTAAGGTGGGGGACCTAAACACTGAAGCTTTCTTT
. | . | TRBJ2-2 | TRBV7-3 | CASSLQEGTGELFF | TGTGCCAGCAGCTTACAAGAGGGCACCGGGGAGCTGTTTTTT
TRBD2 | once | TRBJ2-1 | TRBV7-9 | CASSLRIAGPSYNEQFF | TGTGCCAGCAGCTTAAGGATAGCGGGACCGTCCTACAATGAGCAGTTCTTC
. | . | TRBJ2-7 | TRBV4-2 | CASSQESGHPTYEQYF | TGTGCCAGCAGCCAAGAGTCGGGACACCCTACCTACGAGCAGTACTTC
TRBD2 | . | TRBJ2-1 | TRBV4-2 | CASSQESGTRNEQFF | TGTGCCAGCAGCCAAGAATCGGGGACTAGAAATGAGCAGTTCTTC
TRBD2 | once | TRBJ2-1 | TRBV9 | CASKASGEYNEQFF | TGTGCCAGCAAGGCTAGCGGAGAGTACAATGAGCAGTTCTTC
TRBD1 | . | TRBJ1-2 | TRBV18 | CASSPSEGQGPYGYTF | TGTGCCAGCTCTCCGTCGGAGGGACAGGGGCCCTATGGCTACACCTTC
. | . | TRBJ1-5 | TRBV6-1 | CASTGGAGNQPQHF | TGTGCCAGCACTGGGGGCGCCGGTAATCAGCCCCAGCATTTT
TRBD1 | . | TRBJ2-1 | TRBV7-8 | CASSTPGQGAINYNEQFF | TGTGCCAGCAGCACTCCCGGACAGGGGGCCATAAACTACAATGAGCAGTTCTTC
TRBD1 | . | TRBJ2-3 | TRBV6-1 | CASSGQGYGRTDTQYF | TGTGCCAGCAGTGGACAGGGTTACGGGCGCACAGATACGCAGTATTTT
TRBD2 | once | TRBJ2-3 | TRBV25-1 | CASTEGATSGRGDTQYF | TGTGCCAGCACCGAAGGGGCGACTAGCGGGAGGGGAGATACGCAGTATTTT
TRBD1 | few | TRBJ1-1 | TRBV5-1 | CASSYARGQVTEAFF | TGCGCCAGCAGCTATGCCAGGGGGCAGGTCACTGAAGCTTTCTTT
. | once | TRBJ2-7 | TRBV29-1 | CSAGRQNLGEQYF | TGCAGCGCGGGTAGACAGAACCTAGGCGAGCAGTACTTC
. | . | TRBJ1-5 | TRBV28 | CASRNSNQPQHF | TGTGCCAGCAGGAATAGCAATCAGCCCCAGCATTTT
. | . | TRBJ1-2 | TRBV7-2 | CASSLVGSGFYGYTF | TGTGCCAGCAGCTTGGTAGGGTCCGGCTTCTATGGCTACACCTTC
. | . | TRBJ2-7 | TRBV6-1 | CASTPYVGTYEQYF | TGTGCCAGCACCCCTTATGTCGGGACGTACGAGCAGTACTTC
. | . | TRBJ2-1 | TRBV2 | CASSDYTGEQFF | TGTGCCAGCAGTGACTACACTGGTGAGCAGTTCTTC
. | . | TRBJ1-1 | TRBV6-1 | CASSQVTEAFF | TGTGCCAGTTCACAGGTTACTGAAGCTTTCTTT
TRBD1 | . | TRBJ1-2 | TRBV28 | CASSFGATGGGGYTF | TGTGCCAGCAGTTTCGGGGCGACAGGGGGCGGTGGCTACACCTTC